Each of the 11 T cell receptor beta chains below was sequenced from the same sample in a study of shared clonotypes between healthy human individuals. Naive CD8 cells lacked CD45RO, underwent positive selection for CCR7 and left out terminally differentiated effector memory CD45RA+ cells. Clones were sequenced by immunoSEQ multiplex PCR, and TCRdb holds only the in-frame ones, with some missing. Here the sample spans approximately 840,000 clones, about 97% being singletons. Sequencing input: naive CD8+ T cells sorted from blood. All receptors come from a young man in good health.

The rearrangement links TRBV6-5 to TRBJ1-2, with D uncertain. Per germline, CDR1 MNHEY and CDR2 SVGAGI. Trimming removed 11 bases at V and 8 bases at J, with 9 bases between. CDR3 size: 9 residues. CDR3 loop: CAAKGGYTF. Here the CDR3 DNA reads TGTGCCGCGAAGGGAGGCTACACCTTC.

The rearrangement joins TRBV28 to TRBJ1-1, with D uncertain. Trimming stripped 4 bases from V and 3 bases from J, with 9 bases between. This CDR3 has 13 residues. The germline gives CDR1 MDHEN, CDR2 SYDVKM. This chain's CDR3 is CASSYGLYTEAFF. In DNA, the CDR3 is TGTGCCAGCAGTTACGGGCTGTACACTGAAGCTTTCTTT.

This clone was seen just once. The genes are TRBV27 and TRBJ2-6, with TRBD1 matching over 9 bases. Trimming removed 5 bases from V and 1 base from J; junction bases left unmatched: 3. CDR3 length: 16 amino acids. Germline assignment: CDR1 MNHEY and CDR2 SMNVEV (reference sequence). As DNA, the CDR3 is TGTGCCAGCAGTGCGGGACAGGGTTCTGGGGCCAACGTCCTGACTTTC. Protein sequence: CASSAGQGSGANVLTF.

The chain recombines TRBV10-1 with TRBJ2-5, with a weak D call TRBD1 (6 bases). V shed 2 bases and J shed 4 bases, with 8 bases lying between them. The CDR3 sequence is 13 residues long. Germline values: CDR1 WNHNN, CDR2 SYGVQD (reference sequence). The CDR3 sequence is CASSELQGETQYF. DNA of the CDR3: TGCGCCAGCAGTGAGCTACAGGGAGAGACCCAGTACTTC.

V gene TRBV12-5 combines with J gene TRBJ1-1; maybe TRBD1 (6 bases). Trimming took 4 bases from V and 1 from J, leaving 13 bases between them. CDR3 length equals 15 residues. Looked up from germline, CDR1 is LGHNT and CDR2 is FRNRAP. CDR3 in amino acids: CASGYITGRNTEAFF. CDR3 coding DNA: TGTGCTAGTGGTTACATCACAGGGAGGAACACTGAAGCTTTCTTT.

This sequence joins TRBV14 and TRBJ2-7; unclear D gene. The CDR3 runs 14 residues. Germline lookup yields CDR1 SGHDN and CDR2 FVKESK. Trimming removed 1 base at V and 2 bases at J, with 9 bases between. This CDR3 reads CASSQALRPYEQYF. The DNA for the CDR3 is TGTGCCAGCAGCCAAGCTCTGCGACCCTACGAGCAGTACTTC. Filled out from reference TRBV14 and TRBJ2-7, the complete variable domain reads EAGVTQFPSHSVIEKGQTVTLRCDPISGHDNLYWYRRVMGKEIKFLLHFVKESKQDESGMPNNRFLAERTGGTYSTLKVQPAELEDSGVYFCASSQALRPYEQYFGPGTRLTVT.

J is TRBJ2-3 and V is TRBV29-1, with D perhaps matching TRBD2 (6 bases). V was shortened by 5 bases and J by 4 bases, with 13 bases between the two germline ends. The CDR3 loop spans 13 amino acids. Germline V gives CDR1 SQVTM, CDR2 ANQGSEA. The CDR3 protein is CSVRGGEADTQYF. CDR3 nucleotide sequence: TGCAGCGTTAGGGGTGGGGAGGCAGATACGCAGTATTTT.

This clone has only one observation. The CDR3 bases are TGTGCCTGGAGTGGGCCTAGCGGGAGGTTTAGCTCCTACAATGAGCAGTTCTTC. It encodes CAWSGPSGRFSSYNEQFF. This sequence joins TRBV30 and TRBJ2-1; 11 bases align to TRBD2. The CDR3 has 18 amino acids. Germline-derived CDR1 and CDR2 are GTSNPN and SVGIG (reference sequence). V dropped 1 base and J dropped 0; count of bases not matched to a gene: 8.

The genes are TRBV6-5 and TRBJ2-7; D gene uncertain. Germline V gene lookup returns CDR1 MNHEY and CDR2 SVGAGI. CDR3 size: 12 residues. Trimming pared 8 bases from V and 6 bases from J, leaving 14 bases between. The CDR3 bases are TGTGCCAGCGGGGTTCAGGTGGGCGAGCAGTACTTC. The encoded protein is CASGVQVGEQYF.

With respect to this clone: Other DNA sequences of this sample code for an identical CDR3. J is TRBJ2-7 and V is TRBV27; D is unclear. With 4 bases removed from V and 2 bases from J, the gap between germline ends came to 9 bases. There are 13 residues in the CDR3. The germline V gene encodes CDR1 MNHEY and CDR2 SMNVEV (reference sequence). CDR3 region: CASSYRSPYEQYF. As DNA, the CDR3 is TGTGCCAGCAGTTACCGGAGCCCCTACGAGCAGTACTTC.

This clone was detected once. The V call is TRBV19, the J call TRBJ1-5, with D uncertain. The germline gives CDR1 LNHDA, CDR2 SQIVND (reference sequence). V lost 6 bases, J lost 6 bases, and 21 bases lay in between. The CDR3 runs 16 residues. Written as DNA, the CDR3 is TGTGCCAGTAGGGCCGCTAGGAACACGAACGGTCAGCCCCAGCATTTT. It translates to CASRAARNTNGQPQHF.